This entry describes one TCR beta chain. The target antigen is unknown. The data originate from a study of shared clonotypes between healthy human individuals. Overall study context: The donors, two women and a few men, were aged 18 to 49.

Researchers ran the assay at a deep level. TCRdb keeps only in-frame clones here, not all; method: immunoSEQ multiplex PCR. The sample has about 2,500,000 clones, 90% to 95% seen once. Study observations and caveats: In this cohort, only blood was sampled, and tissue repertoires likely differ. A few donors had around 5.2% of their naive CD4 clonotypes in common.

Trimming left V 4 bases short and J 2 bases short, with 8 bases between. CDR1 is MGHRA, CDR2 YSYEKL, per germline. The CDR3 covers 13 residues. The rearrangement joins TRBV4-1 to TRBJ2-5; D not resolved. The sample taken for sequencing was naive CD4+ T cells sorted from blood. Subset defined: CD45RA+ positively selected. The sequence was collected from a man aged 18 to 30 in good health. CDR3 region: CASSPLQQETQYF. The CDR3 bases are TGCGCCAGCAGCCCACTTCAACAAGAGACCCAGTACTTC.